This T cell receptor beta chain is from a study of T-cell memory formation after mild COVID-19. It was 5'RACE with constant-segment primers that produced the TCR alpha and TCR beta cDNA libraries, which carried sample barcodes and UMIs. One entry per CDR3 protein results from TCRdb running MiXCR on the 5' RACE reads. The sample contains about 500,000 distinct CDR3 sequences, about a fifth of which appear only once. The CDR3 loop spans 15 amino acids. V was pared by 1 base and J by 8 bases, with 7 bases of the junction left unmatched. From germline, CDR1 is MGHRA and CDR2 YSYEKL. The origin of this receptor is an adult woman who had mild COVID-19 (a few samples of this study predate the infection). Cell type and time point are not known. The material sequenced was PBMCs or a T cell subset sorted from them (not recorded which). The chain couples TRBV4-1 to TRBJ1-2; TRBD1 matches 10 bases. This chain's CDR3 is CASSQAGQGWDGYTF. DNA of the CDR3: TGCGCCAGCAGCCAAGCGGGACAGGGGTGGGACGGCTACACCTTC.